What follows is one T cell receptor (beta chain) and its context. The data were obtained in a study of CD8+ T cells in alopecia areata. Treatment here: oral pan-JAK inhibitor, 5-10 mg twice daily. Extracted RNA was reverse transcribed, and the resulting cDNA served as sequencing template. Profiling relied on immunoSEQ multiplex PCR, and the TCRdb table lists in-frame clones only, not all of them. The table lists about 140,000 clones, approximately 80% of them singletons, with just under 25% in the top ten. The trim removed 3 bases at V and 0 bases at J, leaving 6 bases unmatched. CDR3 length: 15 amino acids. The germline V gene encodes CDR1 SQVTM and CDR2 ANQGSEA.

Material: CD8+ T cells sorted from blood, obtained at week 4, from a patient treated with tofacitinib. This clonotype was sampled from a human donor with alopecia areata. The chain has TRBV29-1 and TRBJ2-7; 9 bases agree with TRBD1. The CDR3 protein is CSVEWDREDSYEQYF. The CDR3 nucleotides are TGCAGCGTTGAGTGGGACAGGGAGGACTCCTACGAGCAGTACTTC.